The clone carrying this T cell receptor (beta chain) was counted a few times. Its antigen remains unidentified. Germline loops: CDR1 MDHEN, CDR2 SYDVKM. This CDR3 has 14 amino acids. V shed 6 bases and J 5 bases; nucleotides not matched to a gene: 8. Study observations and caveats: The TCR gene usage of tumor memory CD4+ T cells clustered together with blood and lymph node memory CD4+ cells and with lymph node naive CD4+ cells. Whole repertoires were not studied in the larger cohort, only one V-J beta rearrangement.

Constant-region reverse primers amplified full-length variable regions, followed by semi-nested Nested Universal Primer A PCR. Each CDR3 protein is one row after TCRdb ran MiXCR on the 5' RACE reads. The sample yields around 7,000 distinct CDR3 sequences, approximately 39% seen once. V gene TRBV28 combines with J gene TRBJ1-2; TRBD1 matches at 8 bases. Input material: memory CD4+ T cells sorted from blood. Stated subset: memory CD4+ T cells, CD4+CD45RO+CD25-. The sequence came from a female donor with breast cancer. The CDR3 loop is CASRTGVRAYGYTF. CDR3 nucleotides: TGTGCCAGCAGGACAGGGGTTCGGGCGTATGGCTACACCTTC.